The 23 T cell receptor beta chains below come from one sample, sequenced in a study of T cells in Graves' hyperthyroidism and ophthalmopathy. Amplified TCR beta CDR3 regions came from RNA transcripts. When the TCR CDR3 underwent first-round RT-PCR, the HTBI primer set was used. MiXCR, run by TCRdb on the multiplex PCR reads, gives a single entry per CDR3 protein. The table lists about 59,000 distinct CDR3 sequences, 53% of them singletons. Sequencing input: blood. Receptors were obtained from a woman aged 55-70 years with Graves' ophthalmopathy.

The chain uses TRBV7-8 and TRBJ1-4; TRBD1 is a possible D gene (6 bases). Trimming stripped 1 base from V and 8 bases from J, with 8 bases between. This CDR3 has 13 residues. Germline CDR1 reads SGHVS; CDR2 reads FQNEAQ. The CDR3 is CASSLVGGEKLFF. The CDR3 DNA reads as TGTGCCAGCAGCTTAGTTGGGGGCGAAAAACTGTTTTTT.

In this sample, this clonotype turned up a few times. A much larger clone differs by one base, so this may be a read error. The genes are TRBV28 and TRBJ2-7; unclear D gene. Germline V lookup: CDR1 MDHEN, CDR2 SYDVKM. V was pared by 7 bases and J by 2 bases, with 12 bases between. The CDR3 sequence is 13 residues long. For the CDR3, the DNA is TGTGCCAGCAAACTGACGGATGCCTACGAGCAGTACTTC. Its translation is CASKLTDAYEQYF.

This chain connects TRBV29-1 to TRBJ1-4, with 9 bases matching TRBD1. CDR3 length: 13 residues. Per the germline V gene, CDR1 is SQVTM and CDR2 is ANQGSEA. Trimming at V came to 5 bases and at J to 4 bases, leaving 2 bases not matched to a gene. CDR3 region: CSVTTGGNEKLFF. The CDR3 region has the DNA TGCAGCGTTACGACAGGGGGTAATGAAAAACTGTTTTTT. The whole variable domain, filled in from reference TRBV29-1 and TRBJ1-4, reads SAVISQKPSRDICQRGTSLTIQCQVDSQVTMMFWYRQQPGQSLTLIATANQGSEATYESGFVIDKFPISRPNLTFSTLTVSNMSPEDSSIYLCSVTTGGNEKLFFGSGTQLSVL.

The chain couples TRBV7-2 to TRBJ2-2; D is undetermined. Germline CDR1 SGHTA, CDR2 FQGNSA. The CDR3 is 11 amino acids. V gave up 6 bases and J gave up 8 bases, with 7 bases separating them. The CDR3 here is CASSPQGELFF. In nucleotides, the CDR3 is TGTGCCAGCAGTCCACAGGGGGAGCTGTTTTTT. Using reference TRBV7-2 and TRBJ2-2 for the parts outside the CDR3, the full variable domain is GAGVSQSPSNKVTEKGKDVELRCDPISGHTALYWYRQSLGQGLEFLIYFQGNSAPDKSGLPSDRFSAERTGGSVSTLTIQRTQQEDSAVYLCASSPQGELFFGEGSRLTVL.

This clonotype was detected many times. This could be a read error, since a much larger clone is one nucleotide away. CDR3 region: CAISANGPRSIDTQYF. The CDR3 bases are TGTGCCATCAGTGCAAACGGGCCGCGAAGCATAGATACGCAGTATTTT. The gene calls are TRBV10-3 and TRBJ2-3; no reliable D call. In germline, CDR1 is ENHRY, CDR2 SYGVKD. The CDR3 loop spans 16 amino acids.

This clonotype rates as medium-sized. The chain recombines TRBV10-3 with TRBJ1-4; D is uncertain. The CDR3 contains 15 residues. V was trimmed by 0 bases and J by 2 bases, leaving 7 bases between them. Germline values: CDR1 ENHRY, CDR2 SYGVKD. CDR3 nucleotides: TGTGCCATCAGTGAGTCAGACACCACTAATGAAAAACTGTTTTTT. Its translation: CAISESDTTNEKLFF.

This chain links TRBV10-2 with TRBJ2-3; 10 nucleotides agree with TRBD2. CDR3 length equals 14 residues. Per the germline V gene, CDR1 is WSHSY and CDR2 is SAAADI. V shed 6 bases, J shed 1 base, and the junction held 1 base outside the gene matches. The CDR3 protein is CASRGTSGTDTQYF. The CDR3 coding sequence is TGCGCCAGCAGAGGGACTAGCGGCACAGATACGCAGTATTTT.

The sample holds many counts of this clonotype. This chain joins TRBV30 and TRBJ1-1, with 9 bases matching TRBD1. The CDR3 runs to 12 residues. Looked up from germline, CDR1 is GTSNPN and CDR2 is SVGIG (reference sequence). Trimming removed 6 bases from V and 10 bases from J; junction bases left unmatched: 9. The CDR3, as DNA: TGTGCCTGTCCGGGACAGGGTCTTGTAGCTTTCTTT. This codes for CACPGQGLVAFF.

The chain employs TRBV9 and TRBJ1-2; TRBD1 aligns across 7 bases. There are 13 residues in the CDR3. V gave up 4 bases and J gave up 6 bases; unmatched junction bases: 6. Germline V gene data show CDR1 as SGDLS and CDR2 as YYNGEE. CDR3 sequence: CASSRQQGNGYTF. The DNA for the CDR3 is TGTGCCAGCAGCCGACAACAGGGGAATGGCTACACCTTC.

This clonotype was observed once. This chain joins TRBV24-1 and TRBJ2-3; D remains ambiguous. Trimming took 6 bases from V and 4 from J, leaving 10 bases between them. The germline V gene has CDR1 KGHDR and CDR2 SFDVKD. This CDR3 comprises 13 residues. For the CDR3, the DNA is TGTGCCACCAGTCTGTCAATTTCAGATACGCAGTATTTT. This sequence encodes CATSLSISDTQYF.

This chain uses TRBV4-3 with TRBJ2-5; D perhaps matches TRBD1 (5 bases). CDR3 length equals 15 residues. V was trimmed by 4 bases and J by 5 bases, leaving 17 bases between them. Germline-derived CDR1 and CDR2 are LGHNA and YSLEER. CDR3 sequence: CASSLGRAVGETQYF. The CDR3 DNA sequence: TGCGCCAGCAGCCTGGGCAGGGCGGTTGGGGAGACCCAGTACTTC.

This chain joins TRBV15 and TRBJ2-3; 8 nucleotides align to TRBD1. V lost 3 bases and J lost 2; bases outside the gene matches: 1. CDR1 is LNHNV and CDR2 is YYDKDF in the germline V gene (reference sequence). The CDR3 spans 14 residues. The CDR3 here is CATSRDRVTDTQYF. As DNA, the CDR3 is TGTGCCACCAGCAGGGACAGGGTCACAGATACGCAGTATTTT. Looking up the rest from reference TRBV15 and TRBJ2-3 gives the full variable domain: DAMVIQNPRYQVTQFGKPVTLSCSQTLNHNVMYWYQQKSSQAPKLLFHYYDKDFNNEADTPDNFQSRRPNTSFCFLDIRSPGLGDTAMYLCATSRDRVTDTQYFGPGTRLTVL.

The rearrangement links TRBV6-5 to TRBJ2-1, with a tentative D call TRBD1 (5 bases). This CDR3 contains 15 residues. The ends were cut back, 6 bases at V and 9 bases at J, with 21 bases in the middle. CDR1 is MNHEY, CDR2 SVGAGI, per germline. CDR3 nucleotide sequence: TGTGCCAGCAGGGTCAGTAGGGGCCGATTCGCTGAGCAGTTCTTC. Translation: CASRVSRGRFAEQFF.

The DNA for the CDR3 is TGTGCCAGCAGTACCGGGACCACCTACAATGAGCAGTTCTTC. Encoded protein: CASSTGTTYNEQFF. The rearrangement uses TRBV6-1 and TRBJ2-1; D possibly uses TRBD1 or TRBD2 (5 bases each). The germline V gene encodes CDR1 MNHNS and CDR2 SASEGT. Between the trimmed V and J ends, which lost 5 bases and 2 bases, there was a span of 10 bases. CDR3 length: 14 residues.

This chain connects TRBV10-1 to TRBJ1-2; no firm D call. With 0 bases removed from V and 2 bases from J, the gap between germline ends came to 13 bases. Looked up from germline, CDR1 is WNHNN and CDR2 is SYGVQD (reference sequence). The CDR3 covers 16 residues. CDR3 bases: TGCGCCAGCAGTGAGTCGATAGCGGGGTTCAACTATGGCTACACCTTC. It is translated as CASSESIAGFNYGYTF.

The chain recombines TRBV12-3 or TRBV12-4 with TRBJ1-1; D gene ambiguous. V lost 1 base to trimming and J lost 4 bases, with 10 bases between them. The CDR3 has 14 amino acids. Here the CDR3 DNA reads TGTGCCAGCAGTTTAGGCGGGCCGGGCACTGAAGCTTTCTTT. It specifies CASSLGGPGTEAFF.

Regarding this clonotype: Because it lacks the conserved phenylalanine or tryptophan at the end, this CDR3 is likely a read error. The rearrangement links TRBV28 to TRBJ1-6, with a possible D match to TRBD1 (5 bases). The CDR3 is 12 amino acids. V was pared by 6 bases and J by 8 bases, with 8 bases between. CDR1 is MDHEN, CDR2 SYDVKM, per germline. The CDR3 nucleotides are TGTGCCAGCAGGGGGCAGTATTCACCCCTCCACCTT. Encoded protein: CASRGQYSPLHL.

This clonotype was counted ten times or more. This chain joins TRBV6-1 and TRBJ2-7; tentatively, D is TRBD1 (7 bases). The CDR3 covers 16 residues. The germline V and J ends were trimmed by 0 bases and 4 bases, with 16 bases remaining between them. Germline values: CDR1 MNHNS, CDR2 SASEGT. In DNA form, the CDR3 reads TGTGCCAGCAGTGAAGCGGTGGAGGGGGCGTCTTACGAGCAGTACTTC. This gives the protein CASSEAVEGASYEQYF.

The V call is TRBV25-1, the J call TRBJ1-2; weak D call: TRBD1 (5 bases). Germline assignment: CDR1 MGHDK and CDR2 SYGVNS. The V end lost 3 bases, the J end lost 4 bases, and 12 bases lay between the germline ends. This CDR3 contains 14 residues. The CDR3: CASSDRAERYGYTF. The CDR3 nucleotides are TGTGCCAGCAGTGACAGGGCGGAACGCTATGGCTACACCTTC.

The V and J genes are TRBV3-1 and TRBJ1-2; no clear D. Germline V lookup: CDR1 LGHDT, CDR2 YNNKEL (reference sequence). This CDR3 has 12 residues. V was cut by 1 base and J by 8 bases, with 8 bases left in between. The CDR3 nucleotides are TGTGCCAGCAGCCAAGGGGCCAGGGGCTACACCTTC. Its protein product is CASSQGARGYTF.

The chain couples TRBV7-3 to TRBJ1-6, with 8 positions matching TRBD1. This CDR3 has 15 amino acids. Per germline, CDR1 SGHTA and CDR2 FQGTGA. V dropped 5 bases and J dropped 11; count of bases not matched to a gene: 11. For the CDR3, the DNA is TGTGCCAGCAGCGTGGGGACAGGCTCCAATCCACCCCTCCACTTT. Its protein is CASSVGTGSNPPLHF.

The chain is built from TRBV12-3 or TRBV12-4 and TRBJ2-5, with no clear D. V dropped 7 bases and J dropped 9 bases, with 18 bases sitting between them. This CDR3 is 13 amino acids long. CDR3 amino acids: CASNSGVNQPQYF. The CDR3 nucleotides are TGTGCCAGCAATTCAGGCGTGAATCAGCCCCAGTACTTC.

This clonotype was seen a single time. Because the CDR3's place on the DNA is in doubt, the DNA is left out and the CDR3 is given as listed by TCRdb. The chain couples TRBV19 to TRBJ2-1; whether TRBD1, the table's D call, matches the DNA was not checked. The V gene's germline CDR1 is LNHDA and CDR2 SQIVND (reference sequence). The CDR3 extends over 19 residues, inclusive of both ends. The CDR3 sequence: CACSARGGQGSNSYNEQFF.